Sequencing of this TCR beta chain was carried out in a study of blood T cells in healthy people across ages. CDR3 size: 15 residues. V lost 3 bases to trimming and J lost 2 bases, with 14 bases between them. Germline-derived CDR1 and CDR2 are KGHSH and LQKENI. It was with a sample-barcoded 5' primer and a J-beta primer mix that a second PCR of roughly 7 to 12 cycles was run. TCRdb reprocessed the 5' RACE reads with MiXCR, giving one entry per CDR3 protein. The sample includes 600,000 to 900,000 distinct CDR3 sequences, about 26% of them seen just once. The sample was also linked to a second study, of T cells of mothers and their children. Per that paper: Added by the second PCR's M1S primer were sample barcodes and 2-4 random nucleotides.

This TCR derives from a boy between 10 and 17 years old in good health. The source material was blood. V and J are TRBV18 and TRBJ2-7; weak D call: TRBD1 (6 bases). The CDR3 bases are TGTGCCAGCTCACCGTATTACAGGGAACCCTACGAGCAGTACTTC. This translates into CASSPYYREPYEQYF. The full variable domain, with the rest looked up from reference TRBV18 and TRBJ2-7, is NAGVMQNPRHLVRRRGQEARLRCSPMKGHSHVYWYRQLPEEGLKFMVYLQKENIIDESGMPKERFSAEFPKEGPSILRIQQVVRGDSAAYFCASSPYYREPYEQYFGPGTRLTVT.